This T cell receptor (beta chain) was sequenced for a study of blood T cells in healthy people across ages. Every participating donor contributed around 9.5 milliliters of peripheral blood through a draw. Next came a second PCR, run for 7 to 11 cycles, which used a sample-barcoded 5' primer along with a J-beta primer mix. TCRdb called the 5' RACE reads again in MiXCR, with one record for every CDR3 protein. Among approximately 700,000 distinct CDR3 sequences, approximately 29% were seen once, and the ten largest hold approximately 15%. Looked up from germline, CDR1 is LNHDA and CDR2 is SQIVND (reference sequence). Trimming stripped 3 bases from V and 3 bases from J, with 12 bases between. The CDR3 contains 15 residues. Worth noting for this clonotype: A much bigger clone sits one base away, suggesting this may be a read error.

This receptor was taken from a woman aged 80 or older in good health. The V and J genes are TRBV19 and TRBJ2-1, with D uncertain. The sequenced material came from blood. The CDR3 loop reads CASSIGLSNYNEQFF. DNA of the CDR3: TGTGCCAGTAGTATTGGGCTAAGCAACTACAATGAGCAGTTCTTC. The variable domain in full, with the rest retrieved from reference TRBV19 and TRBJ2-1, is DGGITQSPKYLFRKEGQNVTLSCEQNLNHDAMYWYRQDPGQGLRLIYYSQIVNDFQKGDIAEGYSVSREKKESFPLTVTSAQKNPTAFYLCASSIGLSNYNEQFFGPGTRLTVL.